This T cell receptor (beta chain) was identified during a study of T cell responses to AZD1222 COVID-19 vaccine. This clone appeared a single time. Its cognate antigen is unknown. V was clipped by 4 bases and J by 0 bases, with 13 bases between them. The length of the CDR3 is 16 residues. The germline CDR1 and CDR2 sequences are LGHNA and YNFKEQ. Assay used: immunoSEQ multiplex PCR; TCRdb lists only in-frame clones, some missing. The sample has 200,000 or so clones, 93% seen once; the top ten hold roughly 1%. Samples with a second dose at about 4 or about 12 weeks were pooled together. Study-level findings and limits: At baseline, seropositivity was found in only a handful of AZD1222 recipients. Nearly half of the spike-specific TCRs reportedly recognize variant regions that carry no mutations. In a largely white British group with more females than males, clonal diversity was possibly underestimated.

Source: peripheral blood, taken 28 days after the second AZD1222 dose. The clonotype originates from an adult who received the AZD1222 COVID-19 vaccine. The chain couples TRBV4-2 to TRBJ1-5; D may be TRBD1 (5 bases). CDR3 sequence: CASSRTQDTSNQPQHF. CDR3 coding DNA: TGTGCCAGCAGCCGGACACAGGATACTAGCAATCAGCCCCAGCATTTT.